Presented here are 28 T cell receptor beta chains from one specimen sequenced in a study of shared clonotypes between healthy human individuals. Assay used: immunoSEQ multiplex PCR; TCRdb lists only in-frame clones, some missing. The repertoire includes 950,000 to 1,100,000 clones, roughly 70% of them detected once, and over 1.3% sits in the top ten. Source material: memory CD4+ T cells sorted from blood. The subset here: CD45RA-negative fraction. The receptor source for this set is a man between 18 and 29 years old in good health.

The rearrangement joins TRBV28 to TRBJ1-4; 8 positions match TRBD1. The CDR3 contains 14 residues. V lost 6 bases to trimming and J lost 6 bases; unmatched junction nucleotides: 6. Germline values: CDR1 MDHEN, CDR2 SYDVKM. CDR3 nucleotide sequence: TGTGCCAGCAGCCCTGGGACAGGTTATGAAAAACTGTTTTTT. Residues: CASSPGTGYEKLFF.

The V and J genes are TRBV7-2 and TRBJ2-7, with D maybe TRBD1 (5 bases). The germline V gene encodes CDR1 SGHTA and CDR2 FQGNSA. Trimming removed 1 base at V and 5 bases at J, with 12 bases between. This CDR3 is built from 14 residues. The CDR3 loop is CASSLGRVGNEQYF. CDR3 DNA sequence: TGTGCCAGCAGCTTAGGCAGGGTCGGCAACGAGCAGTACTTC. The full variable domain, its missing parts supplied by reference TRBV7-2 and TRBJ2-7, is GAGVSQSPSNKVTEKGKDVELRCDPISGHTALYWYRQSLGQGLEFLIYFQGNSAPDKSGLPSDRFSAERTGGSVSTLTIQRTQQEDSAVYLCASSLGRVGNEQYFGPGTRLTVT.

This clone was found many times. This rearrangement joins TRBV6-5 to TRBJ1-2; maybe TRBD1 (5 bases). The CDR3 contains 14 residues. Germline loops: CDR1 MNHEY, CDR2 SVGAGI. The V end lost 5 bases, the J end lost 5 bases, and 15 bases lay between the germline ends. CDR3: CASSQSGAPYGYTF. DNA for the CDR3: TGTGCCAGCAGTCAATCCGGGGCTCCGTATGGCTACACCTTC.

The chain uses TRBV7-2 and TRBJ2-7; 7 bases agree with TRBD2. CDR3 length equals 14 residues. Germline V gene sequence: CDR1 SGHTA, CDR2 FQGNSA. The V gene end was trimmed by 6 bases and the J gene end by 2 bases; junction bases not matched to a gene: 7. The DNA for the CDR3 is TGTGCCAGCAGTTCTCTAGCGGTTGCCTACGAGCAGTACTTC. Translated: CASSSLAVAYEQYF. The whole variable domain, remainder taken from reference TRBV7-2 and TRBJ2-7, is GAGVSQSPSNKVTEKGKDVELRCDPISGHTALYWYRQSLGQGLEFLIYFQGNSAPDKSGLPSDRFSAERTGGSVSTLTIQRTQQEDSAVYLCASSSLAVAYEQYFGPGTRLTVT.

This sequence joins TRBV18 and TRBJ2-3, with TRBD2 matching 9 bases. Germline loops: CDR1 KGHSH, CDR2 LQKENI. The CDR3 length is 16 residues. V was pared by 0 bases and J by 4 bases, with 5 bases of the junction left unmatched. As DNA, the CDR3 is TGTGCCAGCTCACCACCGGGCGGGAGGGCCGCAGATACGCAGTATTTT. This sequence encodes CASSPPGGRAADTQYF.

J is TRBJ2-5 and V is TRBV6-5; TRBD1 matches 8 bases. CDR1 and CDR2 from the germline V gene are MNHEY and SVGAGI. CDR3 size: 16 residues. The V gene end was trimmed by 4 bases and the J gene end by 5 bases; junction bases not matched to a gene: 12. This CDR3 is CASSFTGGERRETQYF. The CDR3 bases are TGTGCCAGCAGTTTTACAGGGGGAGAACGAAGGGAGACCCAGTACTTC.

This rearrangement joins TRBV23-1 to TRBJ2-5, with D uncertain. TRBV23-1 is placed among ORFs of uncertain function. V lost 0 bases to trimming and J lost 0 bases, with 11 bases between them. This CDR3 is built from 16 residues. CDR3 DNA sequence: TGCGCCAGCAGTCAATCTGTGAACAAGTACCAAGAGACCCAGTACTTC. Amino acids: CASSQSVNKYQETQYF.

CDR3 DNA sequence: TGTGCCAGCAGCTTAACGCGGGACGAAGAGACCCAGTACTTC. This gives the protein CASSLTRDEETQYF. V gene TRBV7-3 combines with J gene TRBJ2-5; D is perhaps TRBD2 (6 bases). CDR3 size: 14 residues. V was shortened by 0 bases and J by 3 bases, with 8 bases between the two germline ends. Looked up from germline, CDR1 is SGHTA and CDR2 is FQGTGA.

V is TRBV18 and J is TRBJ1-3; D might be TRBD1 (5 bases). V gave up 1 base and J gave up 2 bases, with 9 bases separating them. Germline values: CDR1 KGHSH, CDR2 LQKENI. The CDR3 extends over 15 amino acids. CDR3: CASSPQRGAGNTIYF. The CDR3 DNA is TGTGCCAGCTCACCACAGAGGGGTGCTGGAAACACCATATATTTT.

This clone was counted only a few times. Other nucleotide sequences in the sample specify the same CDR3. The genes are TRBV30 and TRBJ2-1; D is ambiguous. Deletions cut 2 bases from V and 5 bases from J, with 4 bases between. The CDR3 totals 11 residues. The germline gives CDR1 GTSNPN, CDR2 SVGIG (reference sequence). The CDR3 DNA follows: TGTGCCTGGAGTCGGGACAATGAGCAGTTCTTC. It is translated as CAWSRDNEQFF.

For the CDR3, the DNA is TGCGCCAGCAGCACTACACACCAAGAGACCCAGTACTTC. Amino acid sequence: CASSTTHQETQYF. The rearrangement uses TRBV5-1 and TRBJ2-5; D gene uncertain. This CDR3 has 13 amino acids. CDR1 and CDR2 from the germline V gene are SGHRS and YFSETQ. The germline V and J ends were trimmed by 4 bases and 0 bases, with 7 bases remaining between them.

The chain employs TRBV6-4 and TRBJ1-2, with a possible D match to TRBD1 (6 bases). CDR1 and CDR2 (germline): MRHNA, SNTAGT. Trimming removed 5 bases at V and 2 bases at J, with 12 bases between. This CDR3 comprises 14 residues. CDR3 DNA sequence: TGTGCCAGCAGTAGTACAGGGACCAACTATGGCTACACCTTC. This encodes CASSSTGTNYGYTF.

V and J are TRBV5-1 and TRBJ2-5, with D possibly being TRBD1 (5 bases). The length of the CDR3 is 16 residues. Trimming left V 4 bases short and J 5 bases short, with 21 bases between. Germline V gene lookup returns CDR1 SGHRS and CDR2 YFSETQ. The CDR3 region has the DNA TGCGCCAGCAGCCCGCTTGTAGGGGCTATCGCGGAGACCCAGTACTTC. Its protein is CASSPLVGAIAETQYF.

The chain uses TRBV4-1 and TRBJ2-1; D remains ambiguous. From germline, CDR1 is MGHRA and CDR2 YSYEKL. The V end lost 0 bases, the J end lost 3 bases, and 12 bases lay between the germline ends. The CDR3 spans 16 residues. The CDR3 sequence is CASSQEEAGLYNEQFF. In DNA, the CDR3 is TGCGCCAGCAGCCAAGAGGAAGCCGGTCTCTACAATGAGCAGTTCTTC.

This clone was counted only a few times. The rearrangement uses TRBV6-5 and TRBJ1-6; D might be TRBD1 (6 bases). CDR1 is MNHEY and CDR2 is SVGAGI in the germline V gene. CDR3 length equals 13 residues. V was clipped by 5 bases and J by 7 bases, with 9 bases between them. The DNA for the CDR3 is TGTGCCAGCAGTGGACAGCACAATTCACCCCTCCACTTT. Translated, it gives CASSGQHNSPLHF.

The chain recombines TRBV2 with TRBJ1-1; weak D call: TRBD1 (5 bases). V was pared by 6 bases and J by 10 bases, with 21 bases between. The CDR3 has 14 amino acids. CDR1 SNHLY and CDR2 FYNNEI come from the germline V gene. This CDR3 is CASRARGSHIGAFF. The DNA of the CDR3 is TGTGCCAGCAGGGCCCGGGGGTCCCACATTGGAGCTTTCTTT. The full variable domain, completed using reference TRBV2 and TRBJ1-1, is EPEVTQTPSHQVTQMGQEVILRCVPISNHLYFYWYRQILGQKVEFLVSFYNNEISEKSEIFDDQFSVERPDGSNFTLKIRSTKLEDSAMYFCASRARGSHIGAFFGQGTRLTVV.

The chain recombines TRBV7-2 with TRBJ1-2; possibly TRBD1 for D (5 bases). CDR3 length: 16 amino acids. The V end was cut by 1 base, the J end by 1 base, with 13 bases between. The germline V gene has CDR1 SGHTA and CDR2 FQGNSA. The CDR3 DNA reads TGTGCCAGCAGCTTAGGCGGGACGATGATTAACTATGGCTACACCTTC. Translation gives CASSLGGTMINYGYTF.

CDR3 sequence reads: CASSALPRGAGANVLTF. The CDR3, as DNA: TGTGCCAGCAGCGCCCTCCCTCGGGGCGCGGGGGCCAACGTCCTGACTTTC. The V gene is TRBV5-6, the J gene TRBJ2-6, with D possibly being TRBD1 or TRBD2 (5 bases each). Germline assignment: CDR1 SGHDT and CDR2 YYEEEE. The CDR3 totals 17 residues. V dropped 4 bases and J dropped 4 bases, with 18 bases sitting between them.

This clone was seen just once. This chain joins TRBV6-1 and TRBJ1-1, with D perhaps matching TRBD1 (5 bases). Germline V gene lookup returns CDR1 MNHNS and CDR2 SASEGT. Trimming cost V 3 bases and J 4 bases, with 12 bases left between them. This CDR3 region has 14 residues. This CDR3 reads CASSEWVTGTEAFF. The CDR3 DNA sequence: TGTGCCAGCAGTGAGTGGGTTACAGGCACTGAAGCTTTCTTT.

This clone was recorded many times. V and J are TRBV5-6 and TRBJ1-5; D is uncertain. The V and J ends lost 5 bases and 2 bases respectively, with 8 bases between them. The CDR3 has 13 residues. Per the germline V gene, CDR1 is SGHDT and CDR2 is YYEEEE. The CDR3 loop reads CASSKGGNQPQHF. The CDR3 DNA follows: TGTGCCAGCAGTAAAGGAGGCAATCAGCCCCAGCATTTT. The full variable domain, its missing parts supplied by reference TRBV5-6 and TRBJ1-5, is DAGVTQSPTHLIKTRGQQVTLRCSPKSGHDTVSWYQQALGQGPQFIFQYYEEEERQRGNFPDRFSGHQFPNYSSELNVNALLLGDSALYLCASSKGGNQPQHFGDGTRLSIL.

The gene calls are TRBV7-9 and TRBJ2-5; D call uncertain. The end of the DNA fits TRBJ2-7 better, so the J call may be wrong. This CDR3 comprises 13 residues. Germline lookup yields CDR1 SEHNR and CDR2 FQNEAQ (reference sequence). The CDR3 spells CASSLDGSYEQYF. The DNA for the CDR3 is TGTGCCAGCAGCTTGGACGGGTCCTACGAGCAGTACTTC.

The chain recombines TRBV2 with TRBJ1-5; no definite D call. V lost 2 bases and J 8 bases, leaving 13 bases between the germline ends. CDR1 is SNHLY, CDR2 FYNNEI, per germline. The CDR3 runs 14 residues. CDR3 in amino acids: CASSEMRGREPQHF. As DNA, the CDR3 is TGTGCCAGCAGTGAAATGCGGGGTCGGGAGCCCCAGCATTTT.

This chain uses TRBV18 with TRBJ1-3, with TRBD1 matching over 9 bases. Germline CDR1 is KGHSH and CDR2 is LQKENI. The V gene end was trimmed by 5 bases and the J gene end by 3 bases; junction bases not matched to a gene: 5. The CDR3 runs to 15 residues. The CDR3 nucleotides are TGTGCCAGCTCAACAGAGACAGGGGGTGGAAACACCATATATTTT. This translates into CASSTETGGGNTIYF.

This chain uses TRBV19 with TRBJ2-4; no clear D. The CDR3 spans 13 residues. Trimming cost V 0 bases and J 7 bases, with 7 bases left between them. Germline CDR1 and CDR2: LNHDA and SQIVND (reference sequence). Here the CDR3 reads CASSIDGVNIQYF. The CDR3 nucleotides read TGTGCCAGTAGTATAGATGGGGTGAACATTCAGTACTTC.

CDR3 in amino acids: CASSASLEAEQFF. Written as DNA, the CDR3 is TGCGCCAGCAGTGCCTCACTGGAAGCGGAGCAGTTCTTC. J is TRBJ2-1 and V is TRBV10-1; D gene uncertain. The V and J ends lost 4 bases and 10 bases respectively, with 14 bases between them. The germline gives CDR1 WNHNN, CDR2 SYGVQD (reference sequence). The CDR3 consists of 13 residues.

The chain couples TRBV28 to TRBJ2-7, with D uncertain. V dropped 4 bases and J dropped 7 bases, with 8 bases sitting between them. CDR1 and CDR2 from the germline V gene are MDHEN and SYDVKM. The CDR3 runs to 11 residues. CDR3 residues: CASSSSREQYF. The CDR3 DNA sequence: TGTGCCAGCAGTTCCTCGAGGGAGCAGTACTTC. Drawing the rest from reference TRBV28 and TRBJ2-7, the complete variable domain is DVKVTQSSRYLVKRTGEKVFLECVQDMDHENMFWYRQDPGLGLRLIYFSYDVKMKEKGDIPEGYSVSREKKERFSLILESASTNQTSMYLCASSSSREQYFGPGTRLTVT.

In DNA, the CDR3 is TGCGCCAGCAGTGACGACAGGGGACGGGCCGAGCAGTACTTC. Amino acid sequence: CASSDDRGRAEQYF. The gene calls are TRBV10-2 and TRBJ2-7; 8 positions agree with TRBD1. The V gene's germline CDR1 is WSHSY and CDR2 SAAADI. The CDR3 loop spans 14 amino acids. The junction had 7 bases not matched to a gene; V was cut back by 3 bases and J by 6 bases.

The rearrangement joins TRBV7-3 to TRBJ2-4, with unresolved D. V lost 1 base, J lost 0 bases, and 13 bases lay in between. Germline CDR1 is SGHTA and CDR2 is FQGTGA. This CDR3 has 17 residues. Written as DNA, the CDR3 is TGTGCCAGCAGCTTAAGTCTCAGAAAACTAGCCAAAAACATTCAGTACTTC. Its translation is CASSLSLRKLAKNIQYF.